A selection of T cell receptor beta chains follows, all from one sample in a study of shared clonotypes between healthy human individuals. Profiling relied on immunoSEQ multiplex PCR, and the TCRdb table lists in-frame clones only, not all of them. The data show 700,000 to 950,000 clones, with roughly 96% seen just once and 0.2% to 0.25% held by the top ten. The sample consisted of naive CD8+ T cells sorted from blood. These receptor sequences come from a man under 40 in good health. Each CDR3 is given with its conserved first and last residue. A D gene is named only where the DNA matches it firmly. Clone size is shown for a subset of rows, as once, few, many or a class of expanded clone.

CDR3aa	CDR3nt	v_gene	j_gene	d_gene	abundance
CASSVLAGGPGETQYF	TGTGCCAGCAGCGTACTGGCGGGAGGGCCCGGGGAGACCCAGTACTTC	TRBV9	TRBJ2-5	TRBD2	-
CASSPLAGFSTDTQYF	TGTGCCAGCAGTCCCTTAGCGGGATTTAGCACAGATACGCAGTATTTT	TRBV28	TRBJ2-3	TRBD2	-
CASSQDPGSVSEAFF	TGCGCCAGCAGCCAAGATCCGGGGTCGGTCTCTGAAGCTTTCTTT	TRBV4-3	TRBJ1-1	-	-
CASTDRAAEAFF	TGTGCCAGCACCGACAGGGCGGCTGAAGCTTTCTTT	TRBV25-1	TRBJ1-1	TRBD1	-
CASRGDSPYEQYF	TGCGCCAGCAGGGGGGACAGCCCCTACGAGCAGTACTTC	TRBV5-1	TRBJ2-7	TRBD1	-
CASSLRVAAYNEQFF	TGTGCCAGCAGCCTAAGGGTAGCGGCCTACAATGAGCAGTTCTTC	TRBV7-6	TRBJ2-1	-	-
CASSSREYNSYNEQFF	TGTGCCAGCAGCTCGCGGGAGTATAACTCCTACAATGAGCAGTTCTTC	TRBV7-9	TRBJ2-1	TRBD2	-
CASSQRGRGRERGEQFF	TGTGCCAGCAGCCAGCGGGGGAGGGGGCGAGAGCGGGGTGAGCAGTTCTTC	TRBV14	TRBJ2-1	-	-
CASRAQNEQYF	TGTGCCAGCAGAGCCCAGAACGAGCAGTACTTC	TRBV7-9	TRBJ2-7	-	once
CASSDLTGNGYTF	TGTGCCAGCAGTGACCTGACAGGGAATGGCTACACCTTC	TRBV25-1	TRBJ1-2	TRBD1	-
CASSEARGGVWNTEAFF	TGTGCCAGCAGTGAAGCTCGAGGGGGCGTCTGGAACACTGAAGCTTTCTTT	TRBV2	TRBJ1-1	TRBD1	-
CASRGYTSSYNEQFF	TGTGCCAGCAGAGGGTACACGAGCTCCTACAATGAGCAGTTCTTC	TRBV6-1	TRBJ2-1	-	-
CASSYAPGTQYF	TGTGCCAGCAGTTACGCCCCCGGGACCCAGTACTTC	TRBV6-6	TRBJ2-5	-	-
CASSQDGSRGIEQYF	TGCGCCAGCAGCCAAGATGGGTCGCGAGGGATCGAGCAGTACTTC	TRBV4-3	TRBJ2-7	-	-
CASSPGAGNTIYF	TGTGCCAGCAGCCCAGGCGCTGGAAACACCATATATTTT	TRBV7-9	TRBJ1-3	-	-
CASSSPRRSSGRAGEQYF	TGTGCCAGCAGCTCTCCCCGCCGCTCTAGCGGGAGGGCTGGCGAGCAGTACTTC	TRBV11-2	TRBJ2-7	TRBD2	-
CASSLAQQGWGANVLTF	TGTGCCAGCAGCTTAGCCCAACAGGGGTGGGGGGCCAACGTCCTGACTTTC	TRBV7-8	TRBJ2-6	TRBD1	-
CASSDTTYNEQFF	TGCGCCAGCAGCGATACTACTTACAATGAGCAGTTCTTC	TRBV5-1	TRBJ2-1	-	-
CASSIGGTSGDSYNEQFF	TGTGCCAGTAGTATAGGGGGGACTAGCGGAGACTCCTACAATGAGCAGTTCTTC	TRBV19	TRBJ2-1	TRBD2	-
CASSHRVDTEAFF	TGTGCCAGCAGCCACAGGGTAGACACTGAAGCTTTCTTT	TRBV27	TRBJ1-1	-	-
CASRKSPPTSEFF	TGTGCCAGCAGAAAATCCCCCCCGACTAGCGAGTTCTTC	TRBV7-9	TRBJ2-1	TRBD2	-
CSATGGGTTTTNYGYTF	TGCAGCGCAACAGGGGGGGGTACGACAACGACTAACTATGGCTACACCTTC	TRBV29-1	TRBJ1-2	TRBD1	once
CASSLLGGGLEAFF	TGTGCCAGCAGCTTACTGGGCGGAGGGCTTGAAGCTTTCTTT	TRBV13	TRBJ1-1	-	-
CASSPGTGGFDRTTKYTQYF	TGCGCCAGCAGCCCCGGGACAGGGGGTTTCGATCGGACCACTAAATATACGCAGTATTTT	TRBV5-1	TRBJ2-3	TRBD1	-
CASSLLPQAKNIQYF	TGCGCCAGCAGCCTGTTACCGCAAGCCAAAAACATTCAGTACTTC	TRBV4-1	TRBJ2-4	-	-
CASSLAEVAGGNEQFF	TGTGCCAGCAGCTTAGCGGAAGTAGCGGGAGGCAATGAGCAGTTCTTC	TRBV7-9	TRBJ2-1	TRBD2	-
CASRDPGQGYGYTF	TGCGCCAGCCGCGATCCGGGACAGGGATATGGCTACACCTTC	TRBV10-2	TRBJ1-2	TRBD1	-
CASSLTNRREQYF	TGTGCCAGCAGTTTAACCAACAGGAGGGAGCAGTACTTC	TRBV27	TRBJ2-7	-	-
CASSSIGRGEPEAFF	TGCGCCAGCAGCTCGATTGGCAGGGGAGAGCCTGAAGCTTTCTTT	TRBV5-1	TRBJ1-1	-	-
CASRDRVLTGELFF	TGTGCCAGCAGAGACAGGGTGTTGACCGGGGAGCTGTTTTTT	TRBV2	TRBJ2-2	TRBD1	-
CASSHRVAGELFF	TGCGCCAGCAGCCATAGAGTAGCCGGGGAGCTGTTTTTT	TRBV4-3	TRBJ2-2	-	-
CASPGEQYF	TGTGCCAGCCCAGGCGAGCAGTACTTC	TRBV28	TRBJ2-7	-	-
CASSGTSGRSYEQYF	TGTGCCAGCAGTGGGACTAGCGGGCGCTCCTACGAGCAGTACTTC	TRBV2	TRBJ2-7	TRBD2	-
CASQQSNTEAFF	TGCGCCAGCCAGCAATCGAACACTGAAGCTTTCTTT	TRBV5-1	TRBJ1-1	-	-
CASSQLPGQENTEAFF	TGTGCCAGCTCTCAACTTCCGGGACAGGAGAACACTGAAGCTTTCTTT	TRBV18	TRBJ1-1	TRBD1	-
CASSLLQEGEKLFF	TGTGCCAGCAGCTTATTACAGGAGGGGGAAAAACTGTTTTTT	TRBV7-9	TRBJ1-4	-	-
CASSEVQGNQPQHF	TGTGCCAGCAGTGAAGTCCAGGGCAATCAGCCCCAGCATTTT	TRBV28	TRBJ1-5	-	-
CASSLSPGVEQYF	TGTGCCAGCAGTTTATCTCCTGGTGTCGAGCAGTACTTC	TRBV27	TRBJ2-7	-	-
CASSAPGPEAFF	TGTGCCAGCAGTGCACCGGGACCTGAAGCTTTCTTT	TRBV6-1	TRBJ1-1	-	-
CASGLLTDTQYF	TGTGCCAGCGGACTGCTCACAGATACGCAGTATTTT	TRBV27	TRBJ2-3	-	-
CASSPWAPSSGANVLTF	TGCGCCAGCAGCCCCTGGGCACCTAGCTCTGGGGCCAACGTCCTGACTTTC	TRBV5-1	TRBJ2-6	-	-
CASSEGWAFSTDTQYF	TGTGCCAGCAGTGAAGGTTGGGCTTTTAGCACAGATACGCAGTATTTT	TRBV6-1	TRBJ2-3	-	-
CASSYGTSEYEQYF	TGTGCCAGCAGTTACGGGACTAGCGAATACGAGCAGTACTTC	TRBV6-5	TRBJ2-7	TRBD2	-
CAGSGLAGVSTGELFF	TGTGCCGGTTCGGGACTAGCGGGAGTATCTACCGGGGAGCTGTTTTTT	TRBV7-9	TRBJ2-2	TRBD2	-